The rows below give T cell receptor beta chains drawn from one sample of a study of shared clonotypes between healthy human individuals. Repertoires were generated with immunoSEQ multiplex PCR, while TCRdb's copy carries only in-frame clones and drops some. The table includes roughly 770,000 clones, about 96% detected once. Sequenced: naive CD8+ T cells sorted from blood. These receptors were taken from a man aged 30 to 45 in good health. Each CDR3 is given with its conserved first and last residue. The D gene is left open where the match is weak. Size is stated for part of the rows, as once, few or many counts, or as a class when the clone is expanded.

NA NA TRBJ2-1 TRBV11-3 CASSLGFRSYNEQFF TGTGCCAGCAGCTTGGGGTTTAGGTCCTACAATGAGCAGTTCTTC
NA NA TRBJ2-7 TRBV4-3 CASSPQTGAYEQYF TGCGCCAGCAGCCCACAGACAGGAGCCTACGAGCAGTACTTC
TRBD1 NA TRBJ1-2 TRBV28 CASSFRTGNPYGYTF TGTGCCAGCAGTTTCCGGACAGGAAACCCCTATGGCTACACCTTC
NA NA TRBJ1-2 TRBV29-1 CSVEESVVYGYTF TGCAGCGTTGAAGAGAGTGTAGTATATGGCTACACCTTC
TRBD2 NA TRBJ2-2 TRBV11-2 CASSWAAGDGELFF TGTGCCAGCAGCTGGGCAGCGGGAGACGGGGAGCTGTTTTTT
NA NA TRBJ2-5 TRBV29-1 CSVDGLIFQGETQYF TGCAGCGTTGATGGACTAATTTTTCAGGGGGAGACCCAGTACTTC
NA once TRBJ2-7 TRBV5-6 CASSLAVQNYEQYF TGTGCCAGCAGCTTGGCGGTACAGAACTACGAGCAGTACTTC
TRBD2 NA TRBJ2-1 TRBV7-9 CASSPRPSGSYEQFF TGTGCCAGCAGCCCTAGGCCTAGCGGGAGCTATGAGCAGTTCTTC
TRBD1 NA TRBJ1-2 TRBV9 CASSPRTGSYGYTF TGTGCCAGCAGCCCCCGGACAGGGAGCTATGGCTACACCTTC
NA NA TRBJ1-2 TRBV5-8 CASGVRGYNYGYTF TGTGCCTCCGGCGTGCGGGGATATAACTATGGCTACACCTTC
NA NA TRBJ2-7 TRBV7-9 CASSPDRDKPYEQYF TGTGCCAGCAGCCCGGACCGGGACAAACCCTACGAGCAGTACTTC
NA NA TRBJ2-2 TRBV4-1 CASSKIGGNTGELFF TGCGCCAGCAGTAAAATCGGGGGGAACACCGGGGAGCTGTTTTTT
TRBD1 NA TRBJ2-7 TRBV5-4 CASSDWDRGPQYEQYF TGTGCCAGCAGCGACTGGGACAGGGGGCCCCAATACGAGCAGTACTTC
NA NA TRBJ2-7 TRBV4-3 CASSQDRLLAANEQYF TGCGCCAGCAGCCAAGATCGTTTACTAGCCGCCAACGAGCAGTACTTC
NA NA TRBJ1-5 TRBV4-2 CASSQDYQGSQHF TGTGCCAGCAGCCAAGATTACCAAGGCTCGCAGCATTTT
NA once TRBJ2-6 TRBV27 CASSLGAGANVLTF TGTGCCAGCAGTTTGGGAGCTGGGGCCAACGTCCTGACTTTC
NA NA TRBJ2-1 TRBV27 CASSSQTEDEQFF TGTGCCAGCAGTTCGCAGACAGAGGATGAGCAGTTCTTC
NA NA TRBJ2-2 TRBV7-9 CASSLVQGANTGELFF TGTGCCAGCAGCTTAGTGCAGGGCGCGAACACCGGGGAGCTGTTTTTT
TRBD2 NA TRBJ2-7 TRBV13 CASSLSGRVYEQYF TGTGCCAGCAGCCTAAGCGGGAGGGTGTACGAGCAGTACTTC
NA NA TRBJ2-7 TRBV7-9 CASSSRHEQYF TGTGCCAGCAGCTCCCGCCACGAGCAGTACTTC
NA NA TRBJ1-2 TRBV2 CASSGAEGGYTF TGTGCCAGCAGTGGGGCGGAGGGCGGCTACACCTTC
NA NA TRBJ1-1 TRBV2 CASSDGSAEAFF TGTGCCAGCTCCGACGGGAGCGCTGAAGCTTTCTTT
TRBD2 NA TRBJ2-5 TRBV18 CASSLGLGGQETQYF TGTGCCAGCTCCCTGGGACTAGGGGGACAAGAGACCCAGTACTTC
NA few TRBJ1-2 TRBV13 CASSLGGYGYTF TGTGCCAGCAGCTTAGGGGGCTATGGCTACACCTTC
NA NA TRBJ2-1 TRBV29-1 CSVKTPTYNEQFF TGCAGCGTTAAGACACCTACCTACAATGAGCAGTTCTTC
TRBD1 once TRBJ2-5 TRBV11-3 CASRKTGDQETQYF TGTGCCAGCAGAAAGACAGGGGATCAAGAGACCCAGTACTTC
NA NA TRBJ2-7 TRBV29-1 CSVDFAGRHEQYF TGCAGCGTTGACTTTGCTGGGAGGCACGAGCAGTACTTC